This passage covers 21 T cell receptor beta chains from one sample sequenced in a study of OX40 agonist ivuxolimab in advanced cancers. This table comes from immunoSEQ multiplex PCR, and its TCRdb copy is limited to in-frame clones, with some not included. The sample consists of just under 75,000 clones, 80% to 95% of them appearing once. The specimen comprised CD4+ or CD8+ T cells sorted from blood, sampled in a trial of the OX40 agonist ivuxolimab. Every receptor here comes from an adult with an advanced solid tumor such as melanoma, head and neck, liver or kidney cancer.

The CDR3 reads CASSFFSQNTGELFF. In DNA form, the CDR3 reads TGTGCCAGCAGCTTTTTCTCACAGAACACCGGGGAGCTGTTTTTT. The chain combines TRBV7-6 with TRBJ2-2, with D unresolved. The V gene lost 3 bases and the J gene lost 1 base, with 9 bases spanning the gap. This CDR3 region has 15 residues. Per the germline V gene, CDR1 is SGHVS and CDR2 is FNYEAQ.

This chain links TRBV19 with TRBJ1-5; D not certain. The V gene's germline CDR1 is LNHDA and CDR2 SQIVND (reference sequence). This CDR3 spans 14 amino acids. V was clipped by 3 bases and J by 1 base, with 7 bases between them. CDR3 coding DNA: TGTGCCAGTAGTATTCTCCGGAGCAATCAGCCCCAGCATTTT. Encoded protein: CASSILRSNQPQHF.

The chain couples TRBV7-2 to TRBJ2-1; TRBD2 agrees at 7 bases. CDR1 is SGHTA, CDR2 FQGNSA, per germline. The CDR3 is made up of 15 amino acids. V shed 1 base, J shed 4 bases, and the junction held 4 bases outside the gene matches. CDR3 residues: CASSLDLGGYNEQFF. Here the CDR3 DNA reads TGTGCCAGCAGCTTAGATTTGGGAGGGTACAATGAGCAGTTCTTC.

This chain links TRBV19 with TRBJ2-3; D is uncertain. Trimming took off 8 bases at V and 4 bases at J, with 7 bases between the two ends. The CDR3 length is 11 residues. From germline, CDR1 is LNHDA and CDR2 SQIVND (reference sequence). The CDR3 region has the DNA TGTGCCAGTGCTACGGCAGATACGCAGTATTTT. It specifies CASATADTQYF.

The chain combines TRBV27 with TRBJ2-2, with no clear D. The germline V gene has CDR1 MNHEY and CDR2 SMNVEV (reference sequence). The CDR3 runs 12 residues. V lost 5 bases, J lost 0 bases, and 1 base lay in between. CDR3 sequence reads: CASSPNTGELFF. CDR3 coding DNA: TGTGCCAGCAGTCCGAACACCGGGGAGCTGTTTTTT.

This clone is a singleton in its sample. The chain has TRBV2 and TRBJ1-1; 12 nucleotides match TRBD1. V lost 6 bases to trimming and J lost 0 bases; unmatched junction nucleotides: 5. Germline lookup yields CDR1 SNHLY and CDR2 FYNNEI. The CDR3 spans 16 residues. CDR3 loop: CASSRDRGLVNTEAFF. The CDR3 nucleotides are TGTGCCAGCAGCCGGGACAGGGGGCTTGTGAACACTGAAGCTTTCTTT.

The chain links TRBV27 to TRBJ2-7; 7 bases fit TRBD2. Germline V lookup: CDR1 MNHEY, CDR2 SMNVEV (reference sequence). CDR3 size: 14 residues. After removal of 6 bases from V and 7 bases from J, the junction contained 12 bases not matched to a gene. The DNA for the CDR3 is TGTGCCAGCAGCCGGGGCGGGAGAGGTTGGGAGCAGTACTTC. Translated, it gives CASSRGGRGWEQYF.

CDR3 DNA: TGTGCCATCAGCCCGCGGATCCTCTCTGGGGCCAACGTCCTGACTTTC. Encoded protein: CAISPRILSGANVLTF. This sequence joins TRBV10-3 and TRBJ2-6; no firm D call. The CDR3 is 16 residues long. The V gene's germline CDR1 is ENHRY and CDR2 SYGVKD. Trimming removed 6 bases at V and 0 bases at J, with 12 bases between.

The chain combines TRBV15 with TRBJ2-3; perhaps TRBD2 as D (5 bases). Germline-derived CDR1 and CDR2 are LNHNV and YYDKDF (reference sequence). The CDR3 runs 16 residues. The V gene lost 0 bases and the J gene lost 3 bases, with 13 bases spanning the gap. Here the CDR3 DNA reads TGTGCCACCAGCAGAGATAGAGGGATTCCTACAGATACGCAGTATTTT. It translates to CATSRDRGIPTDTQYF.

This clone was detected only once. The V and J genes are TRBV20-1 and TRBJ2-5, with D unclear. The tail of the sequence fits TRBJ2-7 better, so the J call may be wrong. CDR3 length: 11 amino acids. The germline CDR1 and CDR2 sequences are DFQATT and SNEGSKA (reference sequence). The CDR3 nucleotides read TGCAGTGCCGATCGCGCCGGCGAGCAGTACTTC. Translation gives CSADRAGEQYF.

In its sample, this clone was seen once. The chain uses TRBV9 and TRBJ2-5; D gene uncertain. The CDR3 consists of 15 residues. Per germline, CDR1 SGDLS and CDR2 YYNGEE. V lost 0 bases, J lost 5 bases, and 14 bases lay in between. DNA for the CDR3: TGTGCCAGCAGCGTAGGCGGAACCGATGGGGAGACCCAGTACTTC. It is translated as CASSVGGTDGETQYF.

This chain joins TRBV5-6 and TRBJ1-4; no definite D call. This CDR3 is 15 amino acids long. Looked up from germline, CDR1 is SGHDT and CDR2 is YYEEEE. The ends were cut back, 3 bases at V and 2 bases at J, with 11 bases in the middle. The CDR3, as DNA: TGTGCCAGCAGCTGGGGAAGAGCGACTAATGAAAAACTGTTTTTT. It codes for CASSWGRATNEKLFF.

V is TRBV6-5 and J is TRBJ1-3; D remains ambiguous. Trimming removed 2 bases from V and 0 bases from J, with 11 bases in between. The germline gives CDR1 MNHEY, CDR2 SVGAGI. The CDR3 is made up of 16 amino acids. The CDR3 protein is CASSYTGIASGNTIYF. CDR3 in DNA: TGTGCCAGCAGTTACACTGGGATAGCCTCTGGAAACACCATATATTTT.

CDR3 loop: CAISERGAYNEQFF. The CDR3 DNA is TGTGCCATCAGTGAGCGGGGGGCTTACAATGAGCAGTTCTTC. The V gene is TRBV10-3, the J gene TRBJ2-1; a possible D gene is TRBD2 (7 bases). The CDR3 is 14 amino acids. Per germline, CDR1 ENHRY and CDR2 SYGVKD. Between the trimmed V and J ends, which lost 2 bases and 4 bases, there was a span of 9 bases.

V and J are TRBV5-8 and TRBJ2-1; 11 bases map to TRBD2. The germline CDR1 and CDR2 sequences are SGHTS and YDEGEE. This CDR3 has 16 residues. Trimming took 5 bases from V and 2 from J; bases not matched to a gene: 6. The chain's CDR3 is CASRRTSGRAYNEQFF. The CDR3 DNA reads TGTGCCAGCAGAAGGACTAGCGGGCGTGCCTACAATGAGCAGTTCTTC.

This chain links TRBV9 with TRBJ2-1, with 9 bases aligning to TRBD1. This CDR3 is 16 amino acids long. The germline V gene encodes CDR1 SGDLS and CDR2 YYNGEE. V was clipped by 3 bases and J by 1 base; unmatched bases: 5. The CDR3 region has the DNA TGTGCCAGCAGCGAGAGGACAGGGGTGTCCTACAATGAGCAGTTCTTC. Protein sequence: CASSERTGVSYNEQFF.

This clone was detected once. The chain uses TRBV11-3 and TRBJ2-7, with D perhaps matching TRBD2 (6 bases). The CDR3 has 14 residues. The V end lost 0 bases, the J end lost 6 bases, and 12 bases lay between the germline ends. Germline V gene data show CDR1 as SGHNT and CDR2 as YENEEA. CDR3 in amino acids: CASSLEGTAGEQYF. In DNA, the CDR3 is TGTGCCAGCAGCTTAGAAGGGACTGCCGGCGAGCAGTACTTC.

The J gene is TRBJ2-7, the V gene TRBV6-5; 9 bases align to TRBD1. CDR1 is MNHEY and CDR2 is SVGAGI in the germline V gene. The CDR3 is 15 amino acids. J was trimmed by 3 bases and V by 5 bases; bases with no gene match: 8. Here the CDR3 DNA reads TGTGCCAGCAGTCAGGGGCCGGGACAGGGCTACGAGCAGTACTTC. The encoded protein is CASSQGPGQGYEQYF.

This clone appeared once. The J gene is TRBJ2-3, the V gene TRBV9, with 10 bases lining up with TRBD2. Unmatched junction bases numbered 3, after V lost 2 bases and J lost 0 bases. Germline assignment: CDR1 SGDLS and CDR2 YYNGEE. There are 16 residues in the CDR3. Here the CDR3 DNA reads TGTGCCAGCAGCGTTTCGACTAGCGGGAGCACAGATACGCAGTATTTT. Translated, it gives CASSVSTSGSTDTQYF.

The rearrangement links TRBV11-2 to TRBJ2-7; 12 bases align to TRBD2. The CDR3 is 14 residues long. V shed 3 bases and J 3 bases; nucleotides not matched to a gene: 0. In germline, CDR1 is SGHAT, CDR2 FQNNGV. CDR3 in amino acids: CASSLTSGSYEQYF. The CDR3 nucleotides are TGTGCCAGCAGCTTGACTAGCGGGAGCTACGAGCAGTACTTC.

The J gene is TRBJ1-3, the V gene TRBV5-8, with D hard to call. Germline loops: CDR1 SGHTS, CDR2 YDEGEE. The CDR3 is 12 amino acids. Trimming removed 0 bases at V and 7 bases at J, with 5 bases between. CDR3: CASSLAPNTIYF. For the CDR3, the DNA is TGTGCCAGCAGCTTGGCCCCGAACACCATATATTTT.